One and the same sample provided the 30 T cell receptor beta chains below, sequenced in a study of T cells after yellow fever vaccination. One entry per CDR3 protein results from TCRdb running MiXCR on the 5' RACE reads. Of about 310,000 distinct CDR3 sequences listed, around 3.6% are singletons. Material: PBMCs, obtained on the day of the yellow fever booster vaccination. These receptors were collected from a man aged 18 to 30 who received the YFV17D yellow fever vaccine.

The V and J genes are TRBV5-1 and TRBJ2-7; no clear D. The CDR3 runs to 14 residues. Trimming cost V 0 bases and J 5 bases, with 12 bases left between them. CDR1 and CDR2 (germline): SGHRS, YFSETQ. In DNA, the CDR3 is TGCGCCAGCAGCTTGGAAGGGTCTAGGGACGAGCAGTACGTC. Translation gives CASSLEGSRDEQYV.

This clonotype occurred a few times. V is TRBV20-1 and J is TRBJ1-5; D may be TRBD1 (5 bases). Germline CDR1 reads DFQATT; CDR2 reads SNEGSKA (reference sequence). The ends were cut back, 3 bases at V and 0 bases at J, with 12 bases in the middle. This CDR3 region has 15 residues. The CDR3 is CSARMTDYSNQPQHF. The CDR3, as DNA: TGCAGTGCTAGGATGACAGACTATAGCAATCAGCCCCAGCATTTT.

This clonotype was counted ten times or more. The rearrangement uses TRBV6-6 and TRBJ2-3, with 10 bases fitting TRBD2. The germline gives CDR1 MNHNY, CDR2 SVGAGI (reference sequence). The CDR3 has 14 amino acids. V dropped 6 bases and J dropped 6; count of bases not matched to a gene: 6. CDR3 coding DNA: TGTGCCAGCAGGACCGGGACTAGCGCTGATACGCAGTATTTT. Its translation is CASRTGTSADTQYF.

V and J are TRBV12-3 or TRBV12-4 and TRBJ2-3; perhaps D is TRBD1 or TRBD2 (5 bases each). This CDR3 spans 15 amino acids. Trimming left V 3 bases short and J 7 bases short, with 17 bases between. CDR3 nucleotides: TGTGCCAGCAGTTTTCAGGGACCCGCTTCAAATACGCAGTATTTT. Its translation is CASSFQGPASNTQYF.

This clonotype was found many times. The chain links TRBV20-1 to TRBJ2-1, with 13 bases lining up with TRBD2. V gave up 3 bases and J gave up 7 bases; unmatched junction bases: 3. Germline V gene lookup returns CDR1 DFQATT and CDR2 SNEGSKA (reference sequence). The CDR3 is 14 residues long. The CDR3 DNA reads as TGCAGTGCTAGGTTACTAGCGGGGGGGAATGAGCAGTTCTTC. Protein product: CSARLLAGGNEQFF.

Ten or more counts support this clonotype. The junction and the germline gene differ at one end; a read error may be behind it. The J gene is TRBJ2-5, the V gene TRBV5-1; 9 bases map to TRBD2. The CDR3 sequence is 17 residues long. Germline values: CDR1 SGHRS, CDR2 YFSETQ. The CDR3 sequence is CASSLGLSGGPQETQYF. The CDR3 region has the DNA TGCGCCAGCAGTTTGGGACTAAGCGGGGGGCCGCAAGAGACCCAGTACTTC.

This clonotype was seen a handful of times. The rearrangement joins TRBV27 to TRBJ1-5; 11 bases line up with TRBD1. CDR1 is MNHEY and CDR2 is SMNVEV in the germline V gene (reference sequence). The V gene end was trimmed by 5 bases and the J gene end by 5 bases; junction bases not matched to a gene: 8. There are 16 residues in the CDR3. The CDR3 coding sequence is TGTGCCAGCAGTCCTCGGACAGGGGGCGAGGATCAGCCCCAGCATTTT. It yields the protein CASSPRTGGEDQPQHF.

This clonotype was counted at least ten times. The chain recombines TRBV7-9 with TRBJ1-6; TRBD1 might be the D (5 bases). Trimming removed 2 bases at V and 8 bases at J, with 7 bases between. The CDR3 loop spans 13 amino acids. CDR1 and CDR2 (germline): SEHNR, FQNEAQ (reference sequence). CDR3 amino acids: CASSLPGYSPLHF. CDR3 DNA: TGTGCCAGCAGCTTACCAGGGTATTCACCCCTCCACTTT.

For this clonotype: One end of the junction does not line up with germline, which may come from a read error. The V gene is TRBV7-9, the J gene TRBJ2-1; no firm D call. The CDR3 is 16 residues long. Germline assignment: CDR1 SEHNR and CDR2 FQNEAQ (reference sequence). DNA for the CDR3: TGTGCCAGCAGCTTAGCGGCTAGGAGCTCCTACACTGAGCAGTTCTTC. Translated, it gives CASSLAARSSYTEQFF.

The CDR3 nucleotides are TGTGCCAGCAGTTACTCGCAGGGATGGGCTAACTATGGCTACACCTTC. Translated: CASSYSQGWANYGYTF. The chain combines TRBV6-5 with TRBJ1-2; D may be TRBD1 (5 bases). The germline V gene has CDR1 MNHEY and CDR2 SVGAGI. The CDR3 is made up of 16 amino acids. V was cut by 0 bases and J by 0 bases, with 11 bases left in between.

This clonotype was counted ten times or more. This chain links TRBV5-6 with TRBJ2-6, with 8 bases that match TRBD1. Trimming cost V 2 bases and J 8 bases; bases outside gene matches: 3. CDR1 is SGHDT, CDR2 YYEEEE, per germline. The length of the CDR3 is 14 residues. Here the CDR3 DNA reads TGTGCCAGCAGCTTTCAGGGGGCACCCAACGTCCTGACTTTC. This translates into CASSFQGAPNVLTF. Variable domain in full (rest from reference TRBV5-6 and TRBJ2-6): DAGVTQSPTHLIKTRGQQVTLRCSPKSGHDTVSWYQQALGQGPQFIFQYYEEEERQRGNFPDRFSGHQFPNYSSELNVNALLLGDSALYLCASSFQGAPNVLTFGAGSRLTVL.

This clonotype was picked up many times. V usage is TRBV20-1 and J usage is TRBJ1-5, with 9 positions matching TRBD1. Losses at the gene ends were 3 bases for V and 5 bases for J; bases not matched to a gene: 2. The CDR3 is 13 amino acids. Germline V lookup: CDR1 DFQATT, CDR2 SNEGSKA (reference sequence). The CDR3: CSARTGGDQPQHF. CDR3 sequence (DNA): TGCAGTGCTAGGACAGGGGGAGATCAGCCCCAGCATTTT.

This clonotype was counted many times. This chain connects TRBV11-2 to TRBJ2-4, with D unclear. The CDR3 extends over 13 amino acids. V was trimmed by 5 bases and J by 5 bases, leaving 10 bases between them. CDR1 is SGHAT and CDR2 is FQNNGV in the germline V gene. In nucleotides, the CDR3 is TGTGCCAGCAGCCTAGGCCAGCAAAACATTCAGTACTTC. Translated, it gives CASSLGQQNIQYF.

In this sample, this clonotype turned up many times. One junction end disagrees with the germline gene, perhaps due to a read error. The rearrangement joins TRBV4-2 to TRBJ2-4; D might be TRBD2 (6 bases). CDR1 and CDR2 from the germline V gene are LGHNA and YNFKEQ. The CDR3 extends over 13 amino acids. This CDR3 is CASSQDVGFDRGF. CDR3 nucleotides: TGTGCCAGCAGCCAAGATGTGGGGTTCGACCGGGGGTTC.

The sample holds a few counts of this clonotype. The chain recombines TRBV19 with TRBJ2-2; a weak D match, TRBD1 (6 bases). Trimming stripped 3 bases from V and 4 bases from J, with 9 bases between. CDR3 size: 14 residues. Germline values: CDR1 LNHDA, CDR2 SQIVND (reference sequence). The CDR3 nucleotides read TGTGCCAGTAGTATTGGACAGTCCACCGGGGAGCTGTTTTTT. Residues: CASSIGQSTGELFF.

J is TRBJ1-1 and V is TRBV19; D may be TRBD1 (5 bases). V was shortened by 2 bases and J by 3 bases, with 22 bases between the two germline ends. The germline gives CDR1 LNHDA, CDR2 SQIVND (reference sequence). This CDR3 region has 18 residues. The chain's CDR3 is CASSINYFGGVRDTEAFF. The CDR3 bases are TGTGCCAGTAGTATAAATTACTTCGGGGGGGTGAGGGACACTGAAGCTTTCTTT.

The J gene is TRBJ2-5, the V gene TRBV11-2; a possible D gene is TRBD2 (5 bases). V lost 2 bases to trimming and J lost 5 bases, with 15 bases between them. The CDR3 sequence is 15 residues long. CDR1 SGHAT and CDR2 FQNNGV come from the germline V gene. CDR3 nucleotide sequence: TGTGCCAGCAGCTTACTATTTACTAGTGGGGAGACCCAGTACTTC. Protein product: CASSLLFTSGETQYF.

The chain uses TRBV7-9 and TRBJ2-3, with 7 bases identical to TRBD2. Trimming at V came to 7 bases and at J to 1 base, leaving 14 bases not matched to a gene. CDR1 SEHNR and CDR2 FQNEAQ come from the germline V gene (reference sequence). The CDR3 contains 17 residues. The CDR3 region is CASTLPHQREGTDTQYF. The CDR3 DNA sequence: TGTGCCAGCACCCTCCCTCACCAGCGGGAAGGCACAGATACGCAGTATTTT.

This clonotype showed up many times. Mismatch with germline at one junction end may stem from a read error. The J gene is TRBJ2-1, the V gene TRBV7-7; D is tentatively TRBD1 or TRBD2 (5 bases each). CDR3 size: 16 residues. Looked up from germline, CDR1 is SSHAT and CDR2 is FNYEAQ (reference sequence). The CDR3: CASSLVPGSSYNEQFF. CDR3 nucleotides: TGTGCTAGCAGCTTAGTTCCAGGGAGCTCCTACAATGAGCAGTTCTTC.

This clonotype was seen at least ten times. V and J are TRBV5-1 and TRBJ2-1; 10 bases map to TRBD2. J lost 7 bases, V lost 6 bases, and 10 bases had no gene match. The CDR3 loop spans 15 amino acids. Germline V gene sequence: CDR1 SGHRS, CDR2 YFSETQ. CDR3 region: CASTSSSGGFNEQFF. In DNA form, the CDR3 reads TGCGCCAGCACATCATCTAGCGGGGGCTTTAATGAGCAGTTCTTC.

This clonotype was seen only a few times. The V gene is TRBV11-3, the J gene TRBJ2-5; 8 bases map to TRBD2. Germline assignment: CDR1 SGHNT and CDR2 YENEEA. The CDR3 has 14 amino acids. V gave up 4 bases and J gave up 4 bases; unmatched junction bases: 5. CDR3 in amino acids: CASSSSGGRETQYF. CDR3 DNA sequence: TGTGCCAGCAGCTCCTCGGGGGGGCGAGAGACCCAGTACTTC.

This clonotype has a count of ten or more. V usage is TRBV7-9 and J usage is TRBJ1-2; 9 bases map to TRBD1. This CDR3 is built from 13 residues. Germline V gene data show CDR1 as SEHNR and CDR2 as FQNEAQ (reference sequence). V was pared by 4 bases and J by 8 bases, with 5 bases of the junction left unmatched. The CDR3 sequence is CASSSGQGSGYTF. The CDR3 bases are TGTGCCAGCAGCTCGGGACAGGGCAGCGGCTACACCTTC. Full variable domain (remainder filled in from reference TRBV7-9 and TRBJ1-2): DTGVSQNPRHKITKRGQNVTFRCDPISEHNRLYWYRQTLGQGPEFLTYFQNEAQLEKSRLLSDRFSAERPKGSFSTLEIQRTEQGDSAMYLCASSSGQGSGYTFGSGTRLTVV.

This clonotype was detected only a few times. The chain combines TRBV12-3 or TRBV12-4 with TRBJ1-2; D is possibly TRBD1 (6 bases). Trimming took 5 bases from V and 10 from J, leaving 11 bases between them. The length of the CDR3 is 11 residues. The CDR3 sequence: CASSIGQFYTF. CDR3 in DNA: TGTGCCAGCAGTATTGGACAGTTCTACACCTTC.

In this sample, this clonotype turned up many times. This sequence joins TRBV12-3 or TRBV12-4 and TRBJ2-7; D assignment may be TRBD1 or TRBD2 (7 bases each). With 4 bases removed from V and 4 bases from J, the gap between germline ends came to 11 bases. The CDR3 spans 13 residues. The CDR3 nucleotides are TGTGCCAGCAGTTACAGGGGAGGGTACGAGCAGTACTTC. Translation: CASSYRGGYEQYF.

This clonotype was counted ten times or more. The chain is built from TRBV5-1 and TRBJ2-1, with D unclear. The V end lost 8 bases, the J end lost 4 bases, and 22 bases lay between the germline ends. The CDR3 sequence is 16 residues long. Germline-derived CDR1 and CDR2 are SGHRS and YFSETQ. In DNA, the CDR3 is TGCGCCAGTTCCCTATCCCCCTCGCAAGTTTACAATGAGCAGTTCTTC. This encodes CASSLSPSQVYNEQFF.

This clonotype was counted between two and nine times. The CDR3 region is CASSATVWPGELFF. The CDR3 coding sequence is TGTGCCAGCAGCGCTACTGTCTGGCCCGGGGAGCTGTTTTTT. The gene calls are TRBV7-3 and TRBJ2-2; no definite D call. V lost 5 bases to trimming and J lost 6 bases, with 13 bases between them. The CDR3 loop spans 14 amino acids. In germline, CDR1 is SGHTA, CDR2 FQGTGA.

The table lists this clonotype with a few counts. The genes are TRBV6-2 or TRBV6-3 and TRBJ2-5; D not resolved. The CDR3 loop spans 13 amino acids. V was shortened by 6 bases and J by 13 bases, with 21 bases between the two germline ends. Germline V CDR1 and CDR2: MNHEY, SVGEGT. CDR3 DNA: TGTGCCAGCAGCCGCGTCGACGGAATTTTTTCGTACTTC. Its translation is CASSRVDGIFSYF.

In this sample, this clonotype turned up a few times. The rearrangement joins TRBV15 to TRBJ2-3, with TRBD2 matching over 8 bases. The CDR3 has 18 residues. Germline trimming cut 3 bases from V and 1 base from J; bases unmatched to any gene: 12. CDR1 is LNHNV, CDR2 YYDKDF, per germline (reference sequence). This chain's CDR3 is CATSSPGGAGFGTDTQYF. Here the CDR3 DNA reads TGTGCCACCAGCAGTCCGGGGGGGGCGGGCTTTGGCACAGATACGCAGTATTTT. Complete variable domain (other parts from reference TRBV15 and TRBJ2-3): DAMVIQNPRYQVTQFGKPVTLSCSQTLNHNVMYWYQQKSSQAPKLLFHYYDKDFNNEADTPDNFQSRRPNTSFCFLDIRSPGLGDTAMYLCATSSPGGAGFGTDTQYFGPGTRLTVL.

This clonotype was seen more than once but under ten times. The chain uses TRBV7-6 and TRBJ2-7; D possibly corresponds to TRBD1 (5 bases). Looked up from germline, CDR1 is SGHVS and CDR2 is FNYEAQ. V lost 5 bases and J lost 1, with 12 bases in between. CDR3 length: 14 amino acids. In nucleotides, the CDR3 is TGTGCCAGCAGCCAGCCAGGGTTTTCCTACGAGCAGTACTTC. Translating gives CASSQPGFSYEQYF.

This clonotype was counted ten times or more. The chain employs TRBV27 and TRBJ2-7; 10 bases are a match to TRBD1. Germline V CDR1 and CDR2: MNHEY, SMNVEV (reference sequence). The CDR3 sequence is 17 residues long. The ends lost 5 bases at V and 3 bases at J; junction bases unmatched: 13. The CDR3 spells CASSGSSGQGRVYEQYF. The CDR3, as DNA: TGTGCCAGCAGTGGCTCCTCGGGACAGGGGAGAGTCTACGAGCAGTACTTC.